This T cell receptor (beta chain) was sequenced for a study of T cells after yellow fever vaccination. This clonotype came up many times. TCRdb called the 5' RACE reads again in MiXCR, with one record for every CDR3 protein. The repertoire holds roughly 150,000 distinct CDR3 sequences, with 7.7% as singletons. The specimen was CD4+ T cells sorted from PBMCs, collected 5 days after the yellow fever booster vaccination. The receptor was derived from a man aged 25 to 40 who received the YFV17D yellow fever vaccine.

In nucleotides, the CDR3 is TGTGCCATCAGTGAGCAAAGGGGGGACGAGCAGTACTTC. Translation gives CAISEQRGDEQYF. The rearrangement links TRBV10-3 to TRBJ2-7; D possibly matches TRBD1 or TRBD2 (6 bases each). The V and J ends lost 2 bases and 5 bases respectively, with 10 bases between them. Per the germline V gene, CDR1 is ENHRY and CDR2 is SYGVKD. The CDR3 has 13 amino acids.